The 25 T cell receptor beta chains presented below share a single source sample, sequenced in a study of regulatory T cells in long-lasting Graves disease. Noted time point: newly diagnosed GD, antithyroid drugs for less than 3 months. PBMCs were the source of the RNA used for TCR sequencing. Both iRepertoire HTBI primers and Arm-PCR of CDR3 regions were used to build the TCR beta libraries. TCRdb ran MiXCR on the multiplex PCR reads and lists one entry per CDR3 protein. Of roughly 610,000 distinct CDR3 sequences listed, roughly 15% are singletons. These data were also reused for a study on T cells in Graves' hyperthyroidism and ophthalmopathy.

The sequencing used peripheral blood mononuclear cells (PBMCs), collected at new diagnosis, from a patient treated with antithyroid drugs. These receptors all stem from a woman in her twenties or thirties with Graves disease.

This clonotype was picked up one time. The chain combines TRBV6-5 with TRBJ2-1; D is unresolved. V was pared by 2 bases and J by 3 bases, with 8 bases between. CDR1 and CDR2 (germline): MNHEY, SVGAGI. The CDR3 sequence is 14 residues long. The CDR3 protein is CASSYQYSYNEQFF. DNA for the CDR3: TGTGCCAGCAGTTACCAGTACAGCTACAATGAGCAGTTCTTC.

This clonotype was counted between two and nine times. For the CDR3, the DNA is TGTGCCAGCTCACCACTCAGGGCGGGCTATGGCTACACCTTC. Translation gives CASSPLRAGYGYTF. The V gene is TRBV18, the J gene TRBJ1-2; D possibly corresponds to TRBD1 (5 bases). Trimming removed 1 base at V and 4 bases at J, with 10 bases between. Germline V gives CDR1 KGHSH, CDR2 LQKENI. The CDR3 has 14 residues.

This clonotype was observed many times. V and J are TRBV12-3 or TRBV12-4 and TRBJ2-4, with D perhaps TRBD1 or TRBD2 (6 bases each). V was cut by 3 bases and J by 10 bases, with 16 bases left in between. This CDR3 region has 14 residues. The CDR3 DNA is TGTGCCAGCAGTTTCAGTGGAGGGGGTGATATTCAGTACTTC. This translates into CASSFSGGGDIQYF.

J is TRBJ2-5 and V is TRBV27, with D perhaps TRBD2 (5 bases). Germline-derived CDR1 and CDR2 are MNHEY and SMNVEV (reference sequence). Trimming left V 2 bases short and J 5 bases short, with 18 bases between. This CDR3 region has 16 residues. CDR3 in amino acids: CASSLRFAGHLETQYF. DNA for the CDR3: TGTGCCAGCAGTTTAAGGTTCGCGGGTCACTTGGAGACCCAGTACTTC.

In its sample, this clonotype was seen once. CDR3 amino acids: CAIGPVSGANVLTF. The CDR3 nucleotides read TGTGCCATAGGACCGGTCTCTGGGGCCAACGTCCTGACTTTC. The chain employs TRBV6-2 or TRBV6-3 and TRBJ2-6; D uncertain. The V gene's germline CDR1 is MNHEY and CDR2 SVGEGT. V lost 10 bases and J 0 bases, leaving 10 bases between the germline ends. The CDR3 runs to 14 residues.

This clonotype has a count of ten or more. J is TRBJ2-7 and V is TRBV3-1; no clear D gene. V shed 3 bases and J shed 5 bases, with 8 bases lying between them. Germline V CDR1 and CDR2: LGHDT, YNNKEL (reference sequence). This CDR3 is built from 12 residues. The CDR3 nucleotides read TGTGCCAGCAGCCAGGTCCGGGACGAGCAGTACTTC. This codes for CASSQVRDEQYF.

The CDR3 DNA is TGTGCCAGTAAGGAAGATTCACCCCTCCACTTT. Protein sequence: CASKEDSPLHF. The chain joins TRBV28 to TRBJ1-6, with D hard to call. CDR1 is MDHEN and CDR2 is SYDVKM in the germline V gene. V was pared by 9 bases and J by 8 bases, with 8 bases between. CDR3 length: 11 residues.

At least ten counts were recorded for this clonotype. This chain uses TRBV7-2 with TRBJ2-7; either TRBD1 or TRBD2 may fit D (5 bases each). V lost 1 base to trimming and J lost 1 base, with 14 bases between them. The CDR3 consists of 16 residues. Germline V gene lookup returns CDR1 SGHTA and CDR2 FQGNSA. The CDR3 nucleotides are TGTGCCAGCAGCTTAGGGTCAGGGACGACTTCCTACGAGCAGTACTTC. It is translated as CASSLGSGTTSYEQYF.

As concerns this clonotype: The CDR3 end shows no conserved phenylalanine or tryptophan, and so a read error is likely. J is TRBJ2-5 and V is TRBV7-3, with 7 bases fitting TRBD1. The CDR3 contains 15 residues. Per germline, CDR1 SGHTA and CDR2 FQGTGA. Germline trimming cut 4 bases from V and 2 bases from J; bases unmatched to any gene: 7. The CDR3 DNA sequence: TGTGCCAGCAGCTCCCAAGGGACAGCACAAGAGACCCAGTACCTC. Its protein product is CASSSQGTAQETQYL.

This clonotype appeared a few times. As DNA, the CDR3 is TGCAGTGCTACCCCCGGGGGGGTTCGGGGCAATCAGCCCCAGCATTTT. Translated, it gives CSATPGGVRGNQPQHF. V usage is TRBV20-1 and J usage is TRBJ1-5, with a weak D call TRBD1 (5 bases). The CDR3 has 16 amino acids. V was trimmed by 4 bases and J by 2 bases, leaving 18 bases between them. Germline V gene sequence: CDR1 DFQATT, CDR2 SNEGSKA (reference sequence).

The chain joins TRBV4-1 to TRBJ2-3, with no clear D. V was clipped by 0 bases and J by 2 bases, with 15 bases between them. The germline V gene has CDR1 MGHRA and CDR2 YSYEKL. The CDR3 is 17 residues long. The CDR3 DNA reads TGCGCCAGCAGCCAAGATGGGCAGCCCTTAAACACAGATACGCAGTATTTT. It specifies CASSQDGQPLNTDTQYF.

This clonotype was counted ten times or more. The J gene is TRBJ2-1, the V gene TRBV24-1, with D tentatively TRBD2 (5 bases). The germline gives CDR1 KGHDR, CDR2 SFDVKD. V lost 0 bases to trimming and J lost 0 bases, with 14 bases between them. The CDR3 extends over 18 amino acids. Here the CDR3 DNA reads TGTGCCACCAGTGATTTGAGGTCTAGCCTTCTCTCCTACAATGAGCAGTTCTTC. The encoded protein is CATSDLRSSLLSYNEQFF.

There are many counts of this clonotype. The chain employs TRBV10-3 and TRBJ2-1; 10 nucleotides line up with TRBD2. This CDR3 is built from 14 residues. V lost 4 bases, J lost 8 bases, and 5 bases stayed unmatched. Germline-derived CDR1 and CDR2 are ENHRY and SYGVKD. The CDR3 nucleotides are TGTGCCATCAGTGCAAGGACTAGCGGAGATGAGCAGTTCTTC. Its translation: CAISARTSGDEQFF.

In this sample, this clonotype turned up many times. The gene calls are TRBV3-1 and TRBJ1-1; D unclear. The germline CDR1 and CDR2 sequences are LGHDT and YNNKEL (reference sequence). This CDR3 is built from 15 residues. V was shortened by 4 bases and J by 4 bases, with 16 bases between the two germline ends. In DNA, the CDR3 is TGTGCCAGCAGCCGCGTTAGTCGAGTCGGCACTGAAGCTTTCTTT. It is translated as CASSRVSRVGTEAFF.

The rearrangement uses TRBV12-3 or TRBV12-4 and TRBJ2-7, with TRBD2 matching 8 bases. The CDR3 runs 12 residues. V lost 1 base to trimming and J lost 10 bases; unmatched junction nucleotides: 3. DNA of the CDR3: TGTGCCAGCAGTTTAGTTAGCGGGACACAGTACTTC. The encoded protein is CASSLVSGTQYF.

This clonotype was counted at least ten times. This chain connects TRBV7-2 to TRBJ2-1, with TRBD1 identical over 9 bases. This CDR3 has 16 residues. From germline, CDR1 is SGHTA and CDR2 FQGNSA. V dropped 6 bases and J dropped 3; count of bases not matched to a gene: 9. The CDR3 spells CASSINGQGHYNEQFF. The DNA of the CDR3 is TGTGCCAGCAGTATTAACGGACAGGGGCACTACAATGAGCAGTTCTTC.

This clonotype has ten or more counts. This rearrangement joins TRBV6-1 to TRBJ1-1; D ambiguous. CDR1 is MNHNS and CDR2 is SASEGT in the germline V gene. This CDR3 contains 13 residues. V dropped 8 bases and J dropped 3 bases, with 13 bases sitting between them. The CDR3 region has the DNA TGTGCCAGCGGAAGTGATAGGGACACTGAAGCTTTCTTT. Amino acid sequence: CASGSDRDTEAFF.

This clonotype was seen more than once but under ten times. The genes are TRBV7-8 and TRBJ2-3, with TRBD2 matching over 14 bases. Germline V gene lookup returns CDR1 SGHVS and CDR2 FQNEAQ. The junction had 3 bases not matched to a gene; V was cut back by 8 bases and J by 2 bases. This CDR3 region has 15 residues. The CDR3 is CASGLAGGHTDTQYF. The CDR3 DNA reads TGTGCCAGCGGACTAGCGGGAGGCCACACAGATACGCAGTATTTT.

This clonotype was detected many times. The J gene is TRBJ2-7, the V gene TRBV11-2; D is ambiguous. Between the trimmed V and J ends, which lost 0 bases and 6 bases, there was a span of 18 bases. The V gene's germline CDR1 is SGHAT and CDR2 FQNNGV. This CDR3 contains 16 residues. CDR3 protein: CASSLDPSSPVTEQYF. CDR3 sequence (DNA): TGTGCCAGCAGCTTAGATCCCTCCAGCCCGGTAACCGAGCAGTACTTC.

This clonotype occurred a few times. The chain has TRBV18 and TRBJ2-5; D gene unclear. Germline V lookup: CDR1 KGHSH, CDR2 LQKENI. This CDR3 region has 13 residues. Trimming left V 4 bases short and J 5 bases short, with 11 bases between. The CDR3 DNA reads TGTGCCAGCTCACAACCCTCCACGGAGACCCAGTACTTC. Encoded protein: CASSQPSTETQYF.

Note on this clonotype: A much bigger clone sits one base away, suggesting this may be a read error. The chain is built from TRBV6-2 or TRBV6-3 and TRBJ1-3; D is unclear. This CDR3 has 12 residues. Trimming took off 2 bases at V and 4 bases at J, with 3 bases between the two ends. Germline assignment: CDR1 MNHEY and CDR2 SVGEGT. DNA for the CDR3: TGTGCCAGCAGTTACCAGGGAAACACCATATATTTT. It translates to CASSYQGNTIYF.

The table lists this clonotype with a few counts. This sequence joins TRBV28 and TRBJ2-2; possibly TRBD1 for D (6 bases). This CDR3 is 14 amino acids long. Germline V lookup: CDR1 MDHEN, CDR2 SYDVKM. Trimming took 6 bases from V and 7 from J, leaving 15 bases between them. The CDR3 DNA reads TGTGCCAGCAGCCTCCACCAGGACAGCGGGGAGCTGTTTTTT. Encoded protein: CASSLHQDSGELFF.

This clonotype was picked up one time. This chain joins TRBV7-2 and TRBJ2-2; 9 bases fit TRBD2. Per the germline V gene, CDR1 is SGHTA and CDR2 is FQGNSA. The length of the CDR3 is 15 residues. The J segment lost 1 base and the V segment lost 6 bases, leaving 3 bases of the junction unmatched. This chain's CDR3 is CASRGAGGNTGELFF. The CDR3 nucleotides read TGTGCCAGCAGGGGAGCGGGAGGGAACACCGGGGAGCTGTTTTTT.

This clonotype has at least ten counts. V usage is TRBV29-1 and J usage is TRBJ1-1; 7 nucleotides agree with TRBD1. The germline gives CDR1 SQVTM, CDR2 ANQGSEA. The CDR3 runs to 13 residues. V was pared by 6 bases and J by 0 bases, with 4 bases of the junction left unmatched. DNA of the CDR3: TGCAGCGTGGAACAGGGGATGAACACTGAAGCTTTCTTT. Translating it yields CSVEQGMNTEAFF.

This clonotype has at least ten counts. The chain links TRBV7-9 to TRBJ2-5; D is perhaps TRBD2 (6 bases). CDR1 is SEHNR, CDR2 FQNEAQ, per germline (reference sequence). Trimming removed 5 bases from V and 5 bases from J, with 18 bases in between. The CDR3 is 15 amino acids. The CDR3 here is CASSPLGLRGETQYF. The CDR3 coding sequence is TGTGCCAGCAGCCCCCTCGGACTACGGGGGGAGACCCAGTACTTC.